Following are 12 T cell receptor beta chains from one sample sequenced in a study of CD8 T cells in ankylosing spondylitis. TCRdb passed the 5' RACE reads through MiXCR, listing each CDR3 protein once. Found here are 250,000 to 350,000 distinct CDR3 sequences, under 25% of them singletons; the top ten hold roughly 3.6%. The source material was blood, either unsorted or a sorted T cell fraction (not recorded which). These receptors came from a female donor with ankylosing spondylitis or in good health (not recorded which).

CDR3 nucleotide sequence: TGTGCCAGCAGCTTGACAGGGGCCGATGAGCAGTTCTTC. This gives the protein CASSLTGADEQFF. The J gene is TRBJ2-1, the V gene TRBV5-6; 7 bases line up with TRBD1. This CDR3 has 13 residues. V trimming: 1 base; J trimming: 8 bases; junction bases outside the gene matches: 3. CDR1 is SGHDT, CDR2 YYEEEE, per germline.

V gene TRBV7-2 combines with J gene TRBJ2-7, with 14 bases that match TRBD2. CDR1 SGHTA and CDR2 FQGNSA come from the germline V gene. V shed 5 bases, J shed 4 bases, and the junction held 4 bases outside the gene matches. The CDR3 sequence is 15 residues long. The CDR3 sequence is CASSPTSGRGYEQYF. In DNA form, the CDR3 reads TGTGCCAGCAGCCCGACTAGCGGGAGGGGGTACGAGCAGTACTTC.

By share, this clonotype counts as medium-sized (0.01 to 0.1%). This chain links TRBV7-2 with TRBJ1-2, with D hard to call. This CDR3 is built from 13 residues. CDR1 SGHTA and CDR2 FQGNSA come from the germline V gene. Trimming took 5 bases from V and 3 from J, leaving 10 bases between them. The CDR3 DNA reads as TGTGCCAGCAGCCTAGGACGCGACTATGGCTACACCTTC. Translating it yields CASSLGRDYGYTF.

This sequence joins TRBV2 and TRBJ2-3; D is unclear. Germline CDR1 SNHLY, CDR2 FYNNEI. The CDR3 consists of 14 residues. V lost 4 bases and J 0 bases, leaving 8 bases between the germline ends. DNA for the CDR3: TGTGCCAGCAGTGCCCAGCGCAGCACAGATACGCAGTATTTT. Protein sequence: CASSAQRSTDTQYF.

Only a few counts were recorded for this clonotype. V and J are TRBV5-1 and TRBJ2-2; the D gene is possibly TRBD1 (6 bases). Germline V lookup: CDR1 SGHRS, CDR2 YFSETQ. Deletions cut 6 bases from V and 3 bases from J, with 9 bases between. The CDR3 covers 13 residues. DNA for the CDR3: TGCGCCAGCAAGAGACAGGACACCGGGGAGCTGTTTTTT. It codes for CASKRQDTGELFF.

This clonotype was counted between two and nine times. The rearrangement joins TRBV20-1 to TRBJ1-4; possibly TRBD1 for D (5 bases). Per germline, CDR1 DFQATT and CDR2 SNEGSKA (reference sequence). Trimming shortened V by 1 base and J by 10 bases, and 22 bases separated the two germline ends. The CDR3 contains 16 residues. CDR3 in DNA: TGCAGTGCTAGAGCCCCCGGGACGGCAACTATTGGAAAACTGTTTTTT. This encodes CSARAPGTATIGKLFF.

The J gene is TRBJ1-6, the V gene TRBV20-1, with TRBD1 identical over 11 bases. Per germline, CDR1 DFQATT and CDR2 SNEGSKA (reference sequence). V gave up 0 bases and J gave up 8 bases; unmatched junction bases: 15. This CDR3 comprises 19 residues. CDR3 DNA sequence: TGCAGTGCTAGAGACGACGGGACAGGGGGTGTATTAGGTGATTCACCCCTCCACTTT. Translating it yields CSARDDGTGGVLGDSPLHF.

This clonotype was picked up a small number of times. The rearrangement uses TRBV4-3 and TRBJ2-7; tentatively, D is TRBD2 (6 bases). Per germline, CDR1 LGHNA and CDR2 YSLEER. The CDR3 consists of 13 residues. V lost 5 bases to trimming and J lost 4 bases, with 12 bases between them. The CDR3: CASSYLSGYEQYF. CDR3 DNA sequence: TGCGCCAGCAGCTACCTTAGCGGATACGAGCAGTACTTC.

This clonotype was observed a few times. This rearrangement joins TRBV30 to TRBJ1-6; D gene ambiguous. Germline V CDR1 and CDR2: GTSNPN, SVGIG (reference sequence). V lost 3 bases, J lost 10 bases, and 13 bases lay in between. The CDR3 runs to 13 residues. Here the CDR3 DNA reads TGTGCCTGGAGCAGCGGCAGAGACTCACCCCTCCACTTT. Translated: CAWSSGRDSPLHF.

This chain joins TRBV18 and TRBJ2-1; 9 bases map to TRBD2. The length of the CDR3 is 15 residues. After removal of 6 bases from V and 6 bases from J, the junction contained 9 bases not matched to a gene. Looked up from germline, CDR1 is KGHSH and CDR2 is LQKENI. The CDR3 sequence is CASSRGRARVNEQFF. DNA for the CDR3: TGTGCCAGCTCTCGCGGGAGGGCCAGGGTCAATGAGCAGTTCTTC.

This chain uses TRBV20-1 with TRBJ2-1; the D gene is possibly TRBD2 (5 bases). Germline V CDR1 and CDR2: DFQATT, SNEGSKA (reference sequence). V lost 6 bases to trimming and J lost 7 bases, with 10 bases between them. CDR3 length equals 11 residues. CDR3 amino acids: CSAVLGNEQFF. CDR3 nucleotides: TGCAGTGCGGTACTAGGGAATGAGCAGTTCTTC.

J is TRBJ2-1 and V is TRBV14; weak D call: TRBD2 (5 bases). V was cut by 1 base and J by 0 bases, with 10 bases left in between. CDR3 length: 16 amino acids. In germline, CDR1 is SGHDN, CDR2 FVKESK. CDR3 DNA: TGTGCCAGCAGCCAAGTTAAAGGGAGCTCCTACAATGAGCAGTTCTTC. Protein: CASSQVKGSSYNEQFF.